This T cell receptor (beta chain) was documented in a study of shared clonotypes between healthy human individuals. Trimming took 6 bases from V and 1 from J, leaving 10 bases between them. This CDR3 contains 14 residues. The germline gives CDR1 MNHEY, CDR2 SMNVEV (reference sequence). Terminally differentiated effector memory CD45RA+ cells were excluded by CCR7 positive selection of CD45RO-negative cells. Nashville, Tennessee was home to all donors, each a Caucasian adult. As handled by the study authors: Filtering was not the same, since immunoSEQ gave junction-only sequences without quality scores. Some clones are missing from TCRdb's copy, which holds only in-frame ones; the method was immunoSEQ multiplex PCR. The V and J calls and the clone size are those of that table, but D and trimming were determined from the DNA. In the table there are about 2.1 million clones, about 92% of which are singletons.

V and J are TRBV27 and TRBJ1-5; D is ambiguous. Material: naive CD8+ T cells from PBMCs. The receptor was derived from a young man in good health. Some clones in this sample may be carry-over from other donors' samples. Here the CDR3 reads CASRPYGSNQPQHF. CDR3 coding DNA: TGTGCCAGCAGACCCTACGGAAGCAATCAGCCCCAGCATTTT.